This T cell receptor (beta chain) came from a study of T cells in Graves' hyperthyroidism and ophthalmopathy. Germline CDR1 is LNHNV and CDR2 is YYDKDF (reference sequence). Trimming pared 2 bases from V and 0 bases from J, leaving 8 bases between. The CDR3 spans 15 residues. This clonotype was observed a few times. The source material, RNA transcripts, was used to amplify TCR beta CDR3 regions. The study used the HTBI primer set for a first-round RT-PCR of the TCR CDR3. Via MiXCR, TCRdb re-called the multiplex PCR reads, giving one row per CDR3 protein. The table includes 300,000 to 500,000 distinct CDR3 sequences, over 13% detected once.

The chain links TRBV15 to TRBJ2-4; D perhaps matches TRBD1 (6 bases). What was sequenced was blood. The origin of this receptor is a man aged 45-60 years with Graves' ophthalmopathy. The DNA for the CDR3 is TGTGCCACCAGCAGATACAGGGAAGCCAAAAACATTCAGTACTTC. Its translation: CATSRYREAKNIQYF.